Reported below is one T cell receptor beta chain. Its antigen is still unknown. All donors were Caucasian adults living in Nashville, Tennessee. These data originate in a study of shared clonotypes between healthy human individuals. Looking at the study overall: Every donor yielded three CD4 naive, three CD4 memory, two CD8 naive and one CD8 memory plate.

The study, taken as a whole, reports: Larger estimated richness was generally seen in naive subsets than in memory subsets. Sample collection involved blood only; tissue repertoires are likely different.

Profiled with immunoSEQ multiplex PCR; TCRdb holds only in-frame clones, not every one. Of approximately 2.1 million clones in the sample, 85% to 95% are singletons; the top ten hold about 0.39%. The CDR3 covers 14 residues. Germline CDR1 MNHEY, CDR2 SVGAGI. Trimming left V 4 bases short and J 1 base short, with 10 bases between. Specimen: naive CD4+ T cells from PBMCs. Subset: CD45RA+ positively selected. The TCR comes from a man aged 18 to 35 in good health. Some clones in this sample may be carry-over from other donors' samples. V and J are TRBV6-5 and TRBJ2-5; D gene ambiguous. The CDR3 sequence is CASSSWVSQETQYF. The CDR3 nucleotides read TGTGCCAGCAGTTCCTGGGTCAGCCAAGAGACCCAGTACTTC.